Listed below are T cell receptor beta chains from one sample, sequenced in a study of identical twins. TCRdb ran MiXCR on the 5' RACE reads and lists one entry per CDR3 protein. The sample carries some 600,000 distinct CDR3 sequences, just over 7% recorded once. The sample was also linked to a second study, of yellow fever vaccine responses in identical twins.

The specimen sequenced was PBMCs. The receptors were gathered from a young woman in good health. CDR3s include the opening cysteine and the closing phenylalanine or tryptophan. Fields, in order: D gene, CDR3 length, clone size, J gene, V gene, CDR3 protein, CDR3 DNA. D genes are given only for firm matches. A row's size may be missing; if present it is once, few, many or a size class.

D: .; length: 14; size: few; J: TRBJ1-1; V: TRBV11-2; CDR3: CASSPQGETTEAFF; DNA: TGTGCCAGCAGCCCCCAGGGAGAAACCACTGAAGCTTTCTTT
D: .; length: 14; size: many; J: TRBJ1-3; V: TRBV6-1; CDR3: CASSQPGSGNTIYF; DNA: TGTGCCAGCAGTCAGCCGGGCTCGGGAAACACCATATATTTT
D: .; length: 15; size: many; J: TRBJ1-5; V: TRBV7-8; CDR3: CASSFVVGRYQPQHF; DNA: TGTGCCAGCAGCTTTGTTGTAGGGCGCTATCAGCCCCAGCATTTT
D: TRBD2; length: 12; size: many; J: TRBJ2-7; V: TRBV2; CDR3: CASIREVHEQYF; DNA: TGTGCCAGCATTCGGGAGGTCCACGAGCAGTACTTC
D: .; length: 15; size: few; J: TRBJ2-3; V: TRBV28; CDR3: CASSSPPSGTDTQYF; DNA: TGTGCCAGCAGTTCCCCGCCAAGCGGTACAGATACGCAGTATTTT
D: TRBD1; length: 15; size: .; J: TRBJ1-2; V: TRBV4-1; CDR3: CASSYRQGADYGYTF; DNA: TGCGCCAGCAGCTACCGACAGGGGGCGGACTATGGCTACACCTTC
D: .; length: 16; size: .; J: TRBJ2-5; V: TRBV4-1; CDR3: CASSQDRGPGAETQYF; DNA: TGCGCCAGCAGCCAAGATCGGGGTCCCGGGGCAGAGACCCAGTACTTC
D: .; length: 13; size: .; J: TRBJ2-1; V: TRBV10-3; CDR3: CAISPNRGNEQFF; DNA: TGTGCCATCAGCCCGAATCGGGGTAATGAGCAGTTCTTC
D: .; length: 13; size: .; J: TRBJ2-1; V: TRBV7-9; CDR3: CASSLMGAEEQFF; DNA: TGTGCCAGCAGCCTAATGGGGGCAGAGGAGCAGTTCTTC
D: TRBD1; length: 14; size: few; J: TRBJ2-5; V: TRBV11-2; CDR3: CASSPGTGEETQYF; DNA: TGTGCCAGCAGCCCGGGGACAGGGGAAGAGACCCAGTACTTC